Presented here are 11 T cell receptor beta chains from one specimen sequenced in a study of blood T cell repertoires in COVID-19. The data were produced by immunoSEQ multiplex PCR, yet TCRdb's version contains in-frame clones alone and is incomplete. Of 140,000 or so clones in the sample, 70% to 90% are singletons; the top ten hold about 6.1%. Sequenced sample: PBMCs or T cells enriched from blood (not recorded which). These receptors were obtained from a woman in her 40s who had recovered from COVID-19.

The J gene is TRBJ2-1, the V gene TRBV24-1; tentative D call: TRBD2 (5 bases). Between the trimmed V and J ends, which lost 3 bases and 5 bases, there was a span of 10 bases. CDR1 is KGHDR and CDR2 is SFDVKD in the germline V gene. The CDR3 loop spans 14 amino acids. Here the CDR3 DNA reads TGTGCCACCAGTGATGCCACTAGAAACAATGAGCAGTTCTTC. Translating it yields CATSDATRNNEQFF.

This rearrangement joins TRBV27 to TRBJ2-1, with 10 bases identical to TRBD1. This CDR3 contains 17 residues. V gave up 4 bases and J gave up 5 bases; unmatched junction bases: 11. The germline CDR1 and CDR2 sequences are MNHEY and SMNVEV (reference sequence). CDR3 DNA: TGTGCCAGCAGTTCCCTTCGGGCGGGACAGGGGAACAATGAGCAGTTCTTC. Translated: CASSSLRAGQGNNEQFF.

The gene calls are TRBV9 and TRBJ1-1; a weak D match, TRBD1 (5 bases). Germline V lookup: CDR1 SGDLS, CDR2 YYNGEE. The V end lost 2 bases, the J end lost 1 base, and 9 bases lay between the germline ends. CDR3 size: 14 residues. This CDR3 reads CASSVGLTNTEAFF. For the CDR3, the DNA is TGTGCCAGCAGCGTGGGACTAACGAACACTGAAGCTTTCTTT.

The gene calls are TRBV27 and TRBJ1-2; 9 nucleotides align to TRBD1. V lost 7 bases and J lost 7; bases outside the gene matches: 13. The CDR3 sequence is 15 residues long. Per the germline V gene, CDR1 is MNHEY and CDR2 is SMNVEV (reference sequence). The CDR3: CASKLMGQGDRGYTF. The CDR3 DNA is TGTGCCAGCAAATTGATGGGACAGGGAGATCGTGGCTACACCTTC.

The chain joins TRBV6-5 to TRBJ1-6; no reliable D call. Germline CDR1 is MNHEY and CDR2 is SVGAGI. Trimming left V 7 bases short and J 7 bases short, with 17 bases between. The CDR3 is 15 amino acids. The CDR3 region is CASTPISVVNSPLHF. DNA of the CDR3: TGTGCCAGCACCCCCATCAGTGTGGTGAATTCACCCCTCCACTTT.

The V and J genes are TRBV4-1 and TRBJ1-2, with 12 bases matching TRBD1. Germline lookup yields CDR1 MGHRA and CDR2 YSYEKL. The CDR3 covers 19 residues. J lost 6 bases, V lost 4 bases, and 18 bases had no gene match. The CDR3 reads CASSPWVGQGAIQRNGYTF. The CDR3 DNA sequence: TGCGCCAGCAGCCCGTGGGTGGGACAGGGGGCTATCCAGAGGAATGGCTACACCTTC.

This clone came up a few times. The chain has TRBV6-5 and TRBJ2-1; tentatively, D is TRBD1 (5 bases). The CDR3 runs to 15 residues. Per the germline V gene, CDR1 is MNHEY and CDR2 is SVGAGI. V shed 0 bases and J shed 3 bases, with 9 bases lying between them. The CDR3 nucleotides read TGTGCCAGCAGTTACTCGTTAGGGGACTACAATGAGCAGTTCTTC. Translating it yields CASSYSLGDYNEQFF.

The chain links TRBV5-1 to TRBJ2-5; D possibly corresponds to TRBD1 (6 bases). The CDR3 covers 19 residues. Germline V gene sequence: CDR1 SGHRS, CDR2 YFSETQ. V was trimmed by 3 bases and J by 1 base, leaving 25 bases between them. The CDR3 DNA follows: TGCGCCAGCAGCTCCCCCCAGACTTGGGACACCGTACTCCAAGAGACCCAGTACTTC. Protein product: CASSSPQTWDTVLQETQYF.

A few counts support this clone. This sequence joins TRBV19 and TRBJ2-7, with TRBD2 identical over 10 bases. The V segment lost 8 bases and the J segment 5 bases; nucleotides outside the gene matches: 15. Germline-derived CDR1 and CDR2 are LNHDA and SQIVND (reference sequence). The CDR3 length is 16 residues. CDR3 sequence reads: CASRPSGGPQRNEQYF. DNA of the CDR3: TGTGCCAGTCGTCCTAGCGGGGGCCCCCAGAGGAACGAGCAGTACTTC.

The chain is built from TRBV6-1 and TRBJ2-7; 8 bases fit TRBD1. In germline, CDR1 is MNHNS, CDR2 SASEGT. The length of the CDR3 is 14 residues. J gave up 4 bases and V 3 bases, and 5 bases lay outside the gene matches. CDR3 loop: CASSDRDRLYEQYF. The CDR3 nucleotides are TGTGCCAGCAGTGACAGGGACAGGTTGTACGAGCAGTACTTC.

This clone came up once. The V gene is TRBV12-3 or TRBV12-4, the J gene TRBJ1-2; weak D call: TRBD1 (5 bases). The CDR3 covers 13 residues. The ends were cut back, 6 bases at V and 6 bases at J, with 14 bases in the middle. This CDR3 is CASSQGAFDGYTF. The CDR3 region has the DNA TGTGCCAGCAGCCAGGGCGCATTCGATGGCTACACCTTC.